One sample yielded the 32 T cell receptor beta chains listed below, sequenced in a study of blood T cell repertoires in COVID-19. This table comes from immunoSEQ multiplex PCR, and its TCRdb copy is limited to in-frame clones, with some not included. Among about 83,000 clones, around 80% were seen once, and the ten largest hold about 14%. The sequenced material came from peripheral blood. The receptors here all came from an elderly woman with acute or convalescent COVID-19.

This clone was detected once. The chain links TRBV5-1 to TRBJ2-5; 10 bases are shared with TRBD1. The CDR3 spans 15 residues. Germline CDR1 reads SGHRS; CDR2 reads YFSETQ. The V gene end was trimmed by 4 bases and the J gene end by 5 bases; junction bases not matched to a gene: 8. The chain's CDR3 is CASSTGQGLVETQYF. CDR3 bases: TGCGCCAGCAGCACGGGACAGGGGCTGGTGGAGACCCAGTACTTC.

Here the CDR3 reads CASSAGTGANTEAFF. The CDR3 DNA reads as TGTGCCAGCAGCGCCGGGACAGGCGCTAACACTGAAGCTTTCTTT. This chain connects TRBV6-6 to TRBJ1-1; 8 bases match TRBD1. Germline trimming cut 6 bases from V and 2 bases from J; bases unmatched to any gene: 8. The CDR3 length is 15 residues. CDR1 MNHNY and CDR2 SVGAGI come from the germline V gene (reference sequence).

The V gene is TRBV5-4, the J gene TRBJ2-7, with TRBD2 matching 8 bases. The V gene end was trimmed by 2 bases and the J gene end by 2 bases; junction bases not matched to a gene: 6. The CDR3 runs 15 residues. CDR1 and CDR2 from the germline V gene are SGHNT and YYREEE (reference sequence). CDR3 in DNA: TGTGCCAGCAGCTTCGGGGGGGGCGAGACCTACGAGCAGTACTTC. This sequence encodes CASSFGGGETYEQYF.

The chain couples TRBV2 to TRBJ2-7; 10 nucleotides align to TRBD1. CDR1 is SNHLY, CDR2 FYNNEI, per germline. Trimming at V came to 1 base and at J to 6 bases, leaving 0 bases not matched to a gene. The CDR3 is 13 amino acids. This CDR3 is CASSEGDRGEQYF. In DNA, the CDR3 is TGTGCCAGCAGTGAAGGGGACAGGGGCGAGCAGTACTTC.

The V gene is TRBV14, the J gene TRBJ2-1, with TRBD2 matching over 8 bases. The CDR3 loop spans 16 amino acids. The junction had 12 bases not matched to a gene; V was cut back by 4 bases and J by 7 bases. CDR1 is SGHDN and CDR2 is FVKESK in the germline V gene. CDR3 residues: CASSRPSGRGGNEQFF. The CDR3, as DNA: TGTGCCAGCAGCCGACCTTCCGGGAGGGGCGGGAATGAGCAGTTCTTC.

V usage is TRBV9 and J usage is TRBJ1-3; no clear D gene. The CDR3 consists of 14 residues. Germline lookup yields CDR1 SGDLS and CDR2 YYNGEE. Trimming removed 0 bases from V and 4 bases from J, with 8 bases in between. CDR3 DNA: TGTGCCAGCAGCGTAGACAGTACCGGAAACACCATATATTTT. Protein: CASSVDSTGNTIYF.

V usage is TRBV13 and J usage is TRBJ2-7; 10 nucleotides line up with TRBD2. The CDR3 has 17 amino acids. The germline CDR1 and CDR2 sequences are PRHDT and FYEKMQ (reference sequence). The J segment lost 2 bases and the V segment lost 1 base, leaving 8 bases of the junction unmatched. This CDR3 is CASSLVSGGASTYEQYF. CDR3 coding DNA: TGTGCCAGCAGCTTAGTAAGCGGGGGGGCCTCTACCTACGAGCAGTACTTC.

The chain combines TRBV7-2 with TRBJ2-3; 9 bases align to TRBD2. The CDR3 contains 19 residues. Germline CDR1 SGHTA, CDR2 FQGNSA. V shed 2 bases and J 6 bases; nucleotides not matched to a gene: 18. CDR3 DNA: TGTGCCAGCAGCTTAACCCGGGCTAGCGGGGTACCCTCTCTGGATACGCAGTATTTT. Translated: CASSLTRASGVPSLDTQYF.

The CDR3, as DNA: TGTGCCAGTAGTCCCAAGGGACAGATTCCCAACTATGGCTACACCTTC. Amino acids: CASSPKGQIPNYGYTF. The gene calls are TRBV19 and TRBJ1-2; 7 nucleotides agree with TRBD1. The germline gives CDR1 LNHDA, CDR2 SQIVND (reference sequence). V was pared by 5 bases and J by 2 bases, with 11 bases of the junction left unmatched. This CDR3 spans 16 amino acids.

This clone was detected only a few times. This chain connects TRBV5-1 to TRBJ2-2; possible D gene TRBD1, 6 bases. The CDR3 loop spans 14 amino acids. V shed 0 bases and J shed 5 bases, with 8 bases lying between them. Germline CDR1 reads SGHRS; CDR2 reads YFSETQ. The CDR3: CASSLGQATGELFF. Written as DNA, the CDR3 is TGCGCCAGCAGCTTGGGACAGGCAACCGGGGAGCTGTTTTTT.

A single count supports this clone. The chain employs TRBV2 and TRBJ2-5, with 10 bases aligning to TRBD1. Germline CDR1 reads SNHLY; CDR2 reads FYNNEI. V gave up 7 bases and J gave up 3 bases; unmatched junction bases: 8. The CDR3 is 15 residues long. The CDR3 sequence is CASTGQGGSKETQYF. CDR3 DNA: TGTGCCAGCACCGGACAGGGGGGATCCAAAGAGACCCAGTACTTC.

The chain carries TRBV10-1 and TRBJ2-2; 15 bases align to TRBD2. Germline values: CDR1 WNHNN, CDR2 SYGVQD (reference sequence). The CDR3 is 18 amino acids. V trimming: 5 bases; J trimming: 3 bases; junction bases outside the gene matches: 7. The CDR3 DNA sequence: TGCGCCAGCAGTCCAGGACTAGCGGGGGGGCCGTACACCGGGGAGCTGTTTTTT. It specifies CASSPGLAGGPYTGELFF.

This sequence joins TRBV6-1 and TRBJ2-1; perhaps TRBD2 as D (7 bases). V lost 0 bases, J lost 2 bases, and 14 bases lay in between. CDR3 length: 17 residues. Germline V lookup: CDR1 MNHNS, CDR2 SASEGT. CDR3 in DNA: TGTGCCAGCAGTGAAGCGTGGGGGGGGGCGCCCTACAATGAGCAGTTCTTC. Protein sequence: CASSEAWGGAPYNEQFF.

This clone has just a few counts. The rearrangement links TRBV15 to TRBJ1-4; D is uncertain. Germline values: CDR1 LNHNV, CDR2 YYDKDF (reference sequence). The V end was cut by 0 bases, the J end by 8 bases, with 13 bases between. The CDR3 runs to 15 residues. The CDR3 protein is CATSREPPSGEKLFF. The CDR3 DNA reads as TGTGCCACCAGCAGAGAGCCTCCGAGCGGAGAAAAACTGTTTTTT.

This chain uses TRBV6-1 with TRBJ2-7, with 10 bases that match TRBD2. Germline CDR1 is MNHNS and CDR2 is SASEGT. The CDR3 consists of 19 residues. J lost 1 base, V lost 3 bases, and 15 bases had no gene match. CDR3 DNA: TGTGCCAGCAGTGATAGCCTAGCGGGGGTTACTTTGAAATCCTACGAGCAGTACTTC. It translates to CASSDSLAGVTLKSYEQYF.

The chain joins TRBV5-1 to TRBJ2-1; possible D gene TRBD1, 6 bases. The CDR3 totals 13 residues. Between the trimmed V and J ends, which lost 4 bases and 6 bases, there was a span of 11 bases. Germline V gene data show CDR1 as SGHRS and CDR2 as YFSETQ. CDR3 DNA sequence: TGCGCCAGCAGCCCCGGACAGTTCAATGAGCAGTTCTTC. The encoded protein is CASSPGQFNEQFF.

The chain carries TRBV6-5 and TRBJ1-1; 10 positions agree with TRBD1. This CDR3 is built from 15 residues. J gave up 0 bases and V 6 bases, and 4 bases lay outside the gene matches. Germline V gene lookup returns CDR1 MNHEY and CDR2 SVGAGI. For the CDR3, the DNA is TGTGCCAGCAGAAGGGGGACAGGGGTGAACACTGAAGCTTTCTTT. It is translated as CASRRGTGVNTEAFF.

The chain has TRBV19 and TRBJ2-1, with 8 nucleotides matching TRBD2. V lost 4 bases to trimming and J lost 5 bases; unmatched junction nucleotides: 4. This CDR3 is 14 amino acids long. CDR1 is LNHDA and CDR2 is SQIVND in the germline V gene (reference sequence). CDR3 protein: CASSKTSAHNEQFF. For the CDR3, the DNA is TGTGCCAGTAGTAAGACTAGCGCGCACAATGAGCAGTTCTTC.

The gene calls are TRBV27 and TRBJ1-2; 8 bases are shared with TRBD1. The CDR3 length is 13 residues. V shed 8 bases, J shed 0 bases, and the junction held 2 bases outside the gene matches. Germline CDR1 MNHEY, CDR2 SMNVEV (reference sequence). Here the CDR3 reads CASRTGTNYGYTF. CDR3 nucleotide sequence: TGTGCCAGCCGGACAGGGACTAACTATGGCTACACCTTC.

This clone has a handful of counts. The chain is built from TRBV10-1 and TRBJ1-5; D gene ambiguous. Germline V gene data show CDR1 as WNHNN and CDR2 as SYGVQD (reference sequence). The V gene lost 6 bases and the J gene lost 6 bases, with 12 bases spanning the gap. The CDR3 is made up of 13 amino acids. For the CDR3, the DNA is TGCGCCAGCAGCATAGATGCCTCTCAGCCCCAGCATTTT. Its protein product is CASSIDASQPQHF.

This clone was observed a handful of times. This chain joins TRBV28 and TRBJ1-5; 9 bases align to TRBD1. V was pared by 6 bases and J by 6 bases, with 6 bases of the junction left unmatched. The CDR3 runs 14 residues. Germline lookup yields CDR1 MDHEN and CDR2 SYDVKM. CDR3: CASSPGTGLQPQHF. CDR3 bases: TGTGCCAGCAGCCCAGGGACAGGGCTTCAGCCCCAGCATTTT. Full variable domain (rest looked up from reference TRBV28 and TRBJ1-5): DVKVTQSSRYLVKRTGEKVFLECVQDMDHENMFWYRQDPGLGLRLIYFSYDVKMKEKGDIPEGYSVSREKKERFSLILESASTNQTSMYLCASSPGTGLQPQHFGDGTRLSIL.

This chain connects TRBV4-2 to TRBJ1-3, with D possibly matching TRBD1 (5 bases). The germline V and J ends were trimmed by 3 bases and 2 bases, with 14 bases remaining between them. This CDR3 is built from 16 residues. Germline CDR1 reads LGHNA; CDR2 reads YNFKEQ. For the CDR3, the DNA is TGTGCCAGCAGCCAGGAAACACAGGTTCCTGGAAACACCATATATTTT. Protein sequence: CASSQETQVPGNTIYF.

V usage is TRBV28 and J usage is TRBJ2-1; 8 bases align to TRBD2. Trimming took 6 bases from V and 9 from J; bases not matched to a gene: 13. The CDR3 extends over 15 amino acids. Germline assignment: CDR1 MDHEN and CDR2 SYDVKM. CDR3 in DNA: TGTGCCAGCAGGAACGGGGGGGGCGTCTTGGGTGAGCAGTTCTTC. Translating it yields CASRNGGGVLGEQFF.

The genes are TRBV7-2 and TRBJ2-2; no firm D call. The V end was cut by 5 bases, the J end by 8 bases, with 12 bases between. The CDR3 extends over 13 amino acids. Germline loops: CDR1 SGHTA, CDR2 FQGNSA. The CDR3 loop reads CASSTLPVGELFF. CDR3 in DNA: TGTGCCAGCAGCACGCTCCCAGTGGGGGAGCTGTTTTTT.

This clone was seen a single time. J is TRBJ2-1 and V is TRBV3-1 (or the pseudogene TRBV3-2); D is uncertain. The CDR3 totals 16 residues. Trimming took off 1 base at V and 4 bases at J, with 14 bases between the two ends. The V gene's germline CDR1 is LGHDT and CDR2 YNNKEL (reference sequence). DNA of the CDR3: TGTGCCAGCAGCCAAGGGGCTTCGACGGCGTACAATGAGCAGTTCTTC. Translating gives CASSQGASTAYNEQFF.

This chain links TRBV2 with TRBJ1-2; 8 nucleotides align to TRBD1. With 3 bases clipped from V and 4 bases from J, the junction kept 4 bases outside the gene matches. The CDR3 contains 14 residues. CDR1 is SNHLY and CDR2 is FYNNEI in the germline V gene. The CDR3 loop reads CASSDRTGRYGYTF. As DNA, the CDR3 is TGTGCCAGCAGTGACCGGACAGGGCGCTATGGCTACACCTTC. Full variable domain (remainder filled in from reference TRBV2 and TRBJ1-2): EPEVTQTPSHQVTQMGQEVILRCVPISNHLYFYWYRQILGQKVEFLVSFYNNEISEKSEIFDDQFSVERPDGSNFTLKIRSTKLEDSAMYFCASSDRTGRYGYTFGSGTRLTVV.

The V call is TRBV4-1, the J call TRBJ2-3; D uncertain. The V and J ends lost 0 bases and 1 base respectively, with 11 bases between them. Looked up from germline, CDR1 is MGHRA and CDR2 is YSYEKL. There are 16 residues in the CDR3. This CDR3 is CASSQDWPSGTDTQYF. The DNA of the CDR3 is TGCGCCAGCAGCCAAGATTGGCCCTCCGGCACAGATACGCAGTATTTT.

The CDR3 is CASSPGTGGYGEQYF. The CDR3 DNA reads as TGTGCCAGCAGCCCTGGGACAGGGGGCTACGGGGAGCAGTACTTC. The V call is TRBV7-3, the J call TRBJ2-7; 12 bases align to TRBD1. Germline CDR1 is SGHTA and CDR2 is FQGTGA. With V trimmed by 5 bases and J by 7 bases, 9 bases remained unmatched. CDR3 length equals 15 residues.

This rearrangement joins TRBV30 to TRBJ1-5; the D gene is possibly TRBD1 (5 bases). The V gene lost 2 bases and the J gene lost 0 bases, with 11 bases spanning the gap. This CDR3 spans 15 amino acids. CDR1 and CDR2 from the germline V gene are GTSNPN and SVGIG (reference sequence). In nucleotides, the CDR3 is TGTGCCTGGAGTCCCCGACAGTTTAGCAATCAGCCCCAGCATTTT. It encodes CAWSPRQFSNQPQHF.

The chain uses TRBV6-1 and TRBJ2-3; 7 bases are a match to TRBD2. V gave up 3 bases and J gave up 0 bases; unmatched junction bases: 9. The germline CDR1 and CDR2 sequences are MNHNS and SASEGT. This CDR3 has 17 residues. CDR3 sequence (DNA): TGTGCCAGCAGTGACCAGGACTCGCGGGGGAGCACAGATACGCAGTATTTT. Encoded protein: CASSDQDSRGSTDTQYF.

The chain is built from TRBV19 and TRBJ1-1; maybe TRBD1 (5 bases). V gave up 0 bases and J gave up 11 bases, with 13 bases separating them. CDR3 size: 13 residues. Germline V gives CDR1 LNHDA, CDR2 SQIVND (reference sequence). The chain's CDR3 is CASSIDHGRVAFF. The CDR3 nucleotides read TGTGCCAGTAGTATAGATCACGGCAGGGTGGCTTTCTTT.

The CDR3 here is CASSLAQGAHTEAFF. CDR3 in DNA: TGTGCCAGCAGCTTAGCTCAGGGGGCTCACACTGAAGCTTTCTTT. V gene TRBV11-1 combines with J gene TRBJ1-1; 8 bases agree with TRBD1. The V gene's germline CDR1 is SGHAT and CDR2 FQDESV (reference sequence). V gave up 0 bases and J gave up 3 bases; unmatched junction bases: 3. This CDR3 has 15 amino acids.